These T cell receptor beta chains were read from a single sample in a study of shared clonotypes between healthy human individuals. The table came from immunoSEQ multiplex PCR; TCRdb's copy has only in-frame clones and leaves some out. The sample lists under 600,000 clones; around 97% were seen once. Specimen: naive CD4+ T cells sorted from blood. These receptors were taken from a woman aged 25 to 39 in good health. CDR3s include the opening cysteine and the closing phenylalanine or tryptophan. A D gene is named only where the DNA matches it firmly. A row's size may be missing; if present it is once, few, many or a size class.

TRBJ1-2 TRBD1 TRBV2 NA CASKPGQGVEGYTF TGTGCCAGCAAACCGGGACAGGGGGTTGAGGGCTACACCTTC
TRBJ2-1 NA TRBV5-4 NA CASSWGTFNEQFF TGTGCCAGCAGCTGGGGGACCTTTAATGAGCAGTTCTTC
TRBJ1-5 NA TRBV27 NA CASSLSYANQPQHF TGTGCCAGCAGTTTATCCTACGCTAATCAGCCCCAGCATTTT
TRBJ1-1 TRBD1 TRBV28 NA CASSPGTGYTEAFF TGTGCCAGCTCTCCCGGGACAGGTTACACTGAAGCTTTCTTT
TRBJ1-1 NA TRBV5-1 NA CASSLGLLMNTEAFF TGCGCCAGCAGCTTGGGTCTACTCATGAACACTGAAGCTTTCTTT
TRBJ2-6 NA TRBV5-1 NA CASSLQYVASGANVLTF TGCGCCAGCAGCTTACAATACGTGGCCTCTGGGGCCAACGTCCTGACTTTC
TRBJ2-1 NA TRBV5-1 NA CASTNRATFSEQFF TGCGCCAGCACTAACCGGGCCACTTTCAGTGAGCAGTTCTTC
TRBJ1-2 TRBD1 TRBV28 NA CASTHWTGEGYTF TGTGCCAGCACCCACTGGACAGGGGAAGGCTACACCTTC
TRBJ1-2 NA TRBV9 once CASSGGAPPLINYGYTF TGTGCCAGCAGCGGGGGGGCACCACCGTTAATCAACTATGGCTACACCTTC
TRBJ2-7 TRBD2 TRBV27 NA CASSSLTSGRSEQYF TGTGCCAGCAGTTCCCTAACTAGCGGGAGAAGCGAGCAGTACTTC
TRBJ2-7 NA TRBV5-1 NA CASSSGTVSSYEQYF TGCGCCAGCAGCTCGGGGACGGTGAGCTCCTACGAGCAGTACTTC
TRBJ2-3 TRBD2 TRBV11-2 NA CASSPGGSGRLPQYF TGTGCCAGCAGCCCCGGAGGTAGCGGGAGACTTCCGCAGTATTTT
TRBJ2-7 NA TRBV7-9 NA CASSSNEQYF TGTGCCAGCAGCTCCAACGAGCAGTACTTC
TRBJ2-1 TRBD1 TRBV27 NA CASSWGQTIPLSYNEQFF TGTGCCAGCAGTTGGGGACAGACAATACCTCTCTCCTACAATGAGCAGTTCTTC
TRBJ2-3 NA TRBV2 NA CASSDVLADTQYF TGTGCCAGCAGTGATGTACTAGCAGATACGCAGTATTTT
TRBJ1-2 TRBD1 TRBV5-1 NA CASSYWTGANYGYTF TGCGCCAGCAGCTACTGGACAGGCGCGAACTATGGCTACACCTTC